This TCR beta chain was found in a study of cytomegalovirus exposure and HLA in healthy donors (dated by TCRdb to 2016 to 2017). In the study overall: According to an earlier analysis of several hundred of the donors, some 180 million T cells yielded roughly 110 million unique TCR beta sequences and 250 to 350 Gb of sequence data. An early release that covered some 630 HLA-typed donors contained approximately 320 gigabases of sequencing data and 65 million to 100 million unique TCR sequences. Of the 398 genotyped donors, approximately 83% fell in the genetic ancestry cluster associated with self-reported Caucasian donors. The aim of the study was to test whether cataloging public T cell receptors could identify signatures of past pathogen exposure. Using immunosequencing, the study profiled T cell repertoires from fewer than 850 subjects and related those repertoires to cytomegalovirus serostatus. A separate validation cohort of roughly 130 different subjects was used in addition to the approximately 610-subject first cohort. To predict cytomegalovirus infection status, the study combined high-throughput TCR immunosequencing, statistical association of individual TCRs with disease status, and machine learning. A later analysis re-examined previously published TCR beta repertoires from several hundred donors and added high-resolution HLA genotyping to investigate patterns of TCR occurrence. Rather than using new phenotypic data, the later analysis identified candidate immune exposures from TCR beta sequences and from how often those sequences occurred across donors. An earlier analysis of around 580 of the donors used high-throughput TCR beta sequencing to judge whether each TCR beta V gene segment behaved as functional or pseudogenic. Donor age, sex, ethnicity and CMV serostatus were compiled alongside the repertoire data. In a later genetic analysis, genome-wide SNP genotypes for about 55% of the roughly 700 donors were used, and that subset was treated as a discovery cohort. All discovery cohort repertoires had been generated using a single sequencing platform. HLA typing included class I and class II loci at four-digit resolution. Typing coverage varied by locus: roughly 629-640 donors for A, B, C, DRB1 and DQB1; around 560 for DQA1; about 590 for DPA1; 450 to 480 for DPB1. Because of strong linkage in the cohort, a handful of DR-DQ haplotypes were treated as single units for association and clustering. Across some 400 genotyped donors of the cohort, an average of about 250,000 unique TCR beta nucleotide sequences per donor were sequenced, and roughly 17% of those sequences were non-productive. What the research found in general, with its limitations: Three of the identified cytomegalovirus-associated TCR beta chains were confirmed in vitro to be specific for cytomegalovirus antigens. Most TCR sequences were seen in very few donors, while some public TCRs were found in many individuals. A later analysis found that TCR association rates varied across HLA loci, with DRB1 alleles showing the most associated TCRs and HLA-C alleles the fewest. Broadly in line with IMGT annotations, most TCR beta V segments showed up in productive rearrangements about 87% or about 30% of the time in an earlier analysis of several hundred of the donors. In both the original and validation cohorts, the classifier was reported to diagnose cytomegalovirus status with high specificity and sensitivity. In a later genetic analysis, a missense DCLRE1C variant was associated with V-gene and J-gene trimming of TCR beta chains, and the association was replicated in an independent cohort. Linkage disequilibrium might explain the correlated functional status among segregating V segments, but an unknown experimental factor could not be excluded. A later genetic analysis reported fewer N-insertions in productive TCRs among donors in an Asian-associated ancestry cluster than the roughly 700-donor mean. HLA typing was unavailable for some donors at each locus, so association tests used only the typed subset. In a later analysis, 16,951 TCR beta sequences were associated with specific HLA alleles at a false discovery rate of 0.05. For the cohort, immune exposure information was limited to CMV serostatus. In the study, some 160 TCR beta chains were listed as associated with cytomegalovirus. Strong co-occurrence of HLA alleles, especially DR and DQ, made assigning TCR associations to individual alleles difficult. A cluster of highly shared sequence variants was judged likely to represent a technical artifact of the sequencing pipeline. Some IMGT-functional V segments, including TRBV6-2 and TRBV6-3, could not be told apart with the 87-base-pair reads, so those segments were excluded. The presence/absence analyses assumed that sequencing depth was roughly uniform across donors, and that assumption may not be true. The earlier analysis of 587 of the donors excluded approximately 15 rarely observed V segments, including chromosome 9 orphons, because counts were too low. The authors suggested that the approach could potentially be extended to other disease states and immunological phenotypes. In a later analysis, most CMV-associated TCR beta chains were found to appear HLA-restricted, with HLA associations seemingly driven largely by CMV exposure. The cohort was sequenced for TCR beta chains only, and without alpha or paired-chain data the features that could be detected were limited. A further reported finding was that TCR beta sequences accurately predicted the HLA-A and HLA-B alleles for most subjects in the first cohort. Compared with equally common non-associated chains, HLA-associated TCR beta chains in a later analysis were more clonally expanded and had lower generation probabilities. A later analysis reported that several top co-occurrence clusters appeared linked to parvovirus B19, influenza, CMV and Epstein-Barr virus.

The cohort consisted of 670 or so healthy bone marrow donors. Cohort members were all nominally healthy when sampled, although unrecorded immune exposures were likely present. The donor tested CMV seropositive and was one of the 289 seropositive cohort members. Every donor gave a peripheral blood sample, and the peripheral blood mononuclear cells from that sample were used for TCR beta sequencing. Genomic DNA extraction from the blood cell samples was performed with the Qiagen DNeasy Blood Extraction Kit. The library was prepared using the immunoSEQ multiplex PCR assay. For the multiplex PCR, a mixture combining 60 forward primers for TCR Vbeta segments and 13 reverse primers for TCR Jbeta segments was used. The CDR3 region of rearranged TCR beta genes was amplified from genomic DNA with a multiplex PCR assay. On the Illumina HiSeq System, the amplified TCR beta libraries were sequenced as 87-base-pair reads. Processing in the source paper ran as follows. A later analysis tallied about 77 million unique TCR beta chains across the 666 repertoires, and approximately 11 million of those chains were shared by two or more donors. To remove PCR and sequencing errors, raw reads were error-corrected and collapsed into unique sequences using a nearest-neighbor algorithm that merged closely related sequences. To assign V, D and J gene segments, CDR3 sequences were aligned to IMGT reference sequences. Each retained sequence needed at least a six-nucleotide match to both a V gene segment and a J gene segment. Rearrangements were classified as productive when the CDR3 lacked stop codons and remained in frame with V and J, and all other rearrangements were classified as non-productive. Following IMGT convention, CDR3 was defined as the stretch from the second conserved V-encoded cysteine to the conserved J-encoded phenylalanine. Sequences without an unambiguous match to a single V gene segment were excluded from the earlier analysis of about 640 of the donors. An earlier analysis of several hundred of the donors called V segments functional above 56.7% productive rearrangements and segregating when the between-donor standard deviation exceeded 5%. To diagnose cytomegalovirus status from the catalog of TCR beta chain sequences, a statistical classification framework was built. V and J gene assignment, in a later analysis, came from comparing TCR nucleotide sequences with IMGT/GENE-DB human TR gene sequences. Using the TCRdist pipeline, a later analysis assigned CDR3 sequences along with most-parsimonious VDJ recombination scenarios. In a later analysis, each TCR beta chain was defined by its CDR3 amino acid sequence together with its V-gene family, and reads lacking a unique V-gene family were excluded. In a later analysis, 450 to 600 highly shared, low-generation-probability nucleotide sequences were removed to address suspected cross-contamination and a sequencing artifact. In a later analysis, a clonal expansion index was calculated for each public chain from normalized within-repertoire ranks of inferred template counts. Generation probabilities in a later analysis came from a VDJ recombination model fitted to out-of-frame rearrangements, and those results were checked against IGoR. A later analysis scored TCR-TCR, TCR-HLA and TCR-CMV co-occurrence with hypergeometric tests, applying a repertoire-size bias correction to TCR pairs. A later analysis estimated false discovery rates by permuting HLA or CMV assignments 20 times. In a later analysis, co-occurring TCRs were grouped using DBSCAN, with TCRdist sequence similarity added in when clustering inside HLA-allele-positive subsets. Repertoires with fewer than 30,000 or more than 120,000 public chains were left out of co-occurrence clustering, as were a few repertoires with anomalous nucleotide sharing. Drawn from immuneACCESS, this table holds only the in-frame rearrangements with V and J called that TCRdb kept. Clones are partly lost; checked studies trace under half to an unresolved V gene and leave the rest unexplained. D and trimming were read from the DNA, whereas the V and J calls and clone size are those reported in that table. This sample has fewer than 200,000 clones in its table, and 80% of those were observed once. The top ten constitute roughly 10% of the sample.

Per the germline V gene, SGHDT is the CDR1 and YYEEEE is the CDR2. V drops 4 bases and J drops 7 bases, leaving 8 bases in between. Including cysteine and phenylalanine, the CDR3 has 11 amino acids. Left in the record is the CDR3 DNA by itself, 33 bases read in frame from the first base. This clone turned up a few times. The antigen this receptor binds is unknown. No base quality information exists; no much larger clone differs at one position. Recombination linked TRBV5-6 to TRBJ2-5; the D gene is not confidently resolved. The specimen was PBMCs. This clonotype was sampled from a man aged 18 to 30 in good health and CMV-seropositive. The DNA reads TGTGCCAGCAGCAGTGCGGCGACCCAGTACTTC. Its protein is CASSSAATQYF. The full variable domain, with segments outside the CDR3 supplied by the reference TRBV5-6 and TRBJ2-5 proteins, appears as DAGVTQSPTHLIKTRGQQVTLRCSPKSGHDTVSWYQQALGQGPQFIFQYYEEEERQRGNFPDRFSGHQFPNYSSELNVNALLLGDSALYLCASSSAATQYFGPGTRLLVL.